The present T cell receptor beta chain was sequenced within a study of T cell repertoires in cytomegalovirus infection. At the level of the study: Shared public TCR beta signatures pointed to both CMV infection and a matching HLA type. Overall study results and limits: Pooled public TCR beta family frequency picked out CMV carriers with the relevant HLA. Predominance within the ex vivo response was attributable to HLA-C-restricted CMV-specific TCR beta clonotypes.

Trimming removed 4 bases from V and 11 bases from J, with 17 bases in between. Germline values: CDR1 MDHEN, CDR2 SYDVKM. The CDR3 covers 13 residues. Comment on this clonotype: Its antigen remains unknown.

TCRdb passed the reads through MiXCR, listing each CDR3 protein once. The data hold 250,000 to 350,000 distinct CDR3 sequences, with about 25% observed a single time. The chain joins TRBV28 to TRBJ1-1, with a weak D call TRBD1 (5 bases). This TCR was sampled from a human donor in good health (CMV status not recorded). Some clones in this sample may be carry-over from other donors' samples. Source material: PBMCs. The CDR3 sequence: CASSSVVAGGAFF. DNA for the CDR3: TGTGCCAGCAGTTCGGTCGTCGCTGGGGGGGCTTTCTTT.